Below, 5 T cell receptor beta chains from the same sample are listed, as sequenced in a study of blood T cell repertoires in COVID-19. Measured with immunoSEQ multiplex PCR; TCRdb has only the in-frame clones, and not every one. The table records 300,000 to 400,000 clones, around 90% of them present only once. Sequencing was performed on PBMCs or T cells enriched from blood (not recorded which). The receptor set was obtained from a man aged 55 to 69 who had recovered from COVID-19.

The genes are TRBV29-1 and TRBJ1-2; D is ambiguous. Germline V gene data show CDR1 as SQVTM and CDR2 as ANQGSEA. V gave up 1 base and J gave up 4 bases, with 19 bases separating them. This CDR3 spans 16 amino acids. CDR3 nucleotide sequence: TGCAGCGTTGAAGCCAATCCTTCACTCACGGGCTATGGCTACACCTTC. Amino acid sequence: CSVEANPSLTGYGYTF.

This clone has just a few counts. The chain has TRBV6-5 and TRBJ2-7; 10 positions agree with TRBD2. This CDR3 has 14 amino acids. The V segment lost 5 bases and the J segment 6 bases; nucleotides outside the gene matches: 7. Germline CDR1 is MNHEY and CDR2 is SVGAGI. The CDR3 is CASSPAGGVSEQYF. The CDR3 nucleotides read TGTGCCAGCAGTCCAGCGGGAGGGGTGAGCGAGCAGTACTTC.

DNA of the CDR3: TGTGCCAGCAGCCAAGATTTGTCAGGGTTGGATGGCTACACCTTC. This translates into CASSQDLSGLDGYTF. V gene TRBV3-1 (or the pseudogene TRBV3-2) combines with J gene TRBJ1-2; D might be TRBD1 (5 bases). The germline V gene has CDR1 LGHDT and CDR2 YNNKEL (reference sequence). The CDR3 totals 15 residues. Deletions cut 0 bases from V and 6 bases from J, with 14 bases between.

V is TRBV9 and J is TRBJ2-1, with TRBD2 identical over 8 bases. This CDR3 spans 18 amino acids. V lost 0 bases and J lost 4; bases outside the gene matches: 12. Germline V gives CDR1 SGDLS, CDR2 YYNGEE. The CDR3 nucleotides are TGTGCCAGCAGCGTAGCTCCTCTCAGCGGGAGCATGTACAATGAGCAGTTCTTC. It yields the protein CASSVAPLSGSMYNEQFF.

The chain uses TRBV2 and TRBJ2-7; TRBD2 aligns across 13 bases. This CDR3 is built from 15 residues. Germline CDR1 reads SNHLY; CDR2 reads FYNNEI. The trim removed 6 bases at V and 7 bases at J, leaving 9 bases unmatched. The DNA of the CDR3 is TGTGCCAGCAGGGGTATCGGACTAGCGGGAGTTGAGCAGTACTTC. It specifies CASRGIGLAGVEQYF.